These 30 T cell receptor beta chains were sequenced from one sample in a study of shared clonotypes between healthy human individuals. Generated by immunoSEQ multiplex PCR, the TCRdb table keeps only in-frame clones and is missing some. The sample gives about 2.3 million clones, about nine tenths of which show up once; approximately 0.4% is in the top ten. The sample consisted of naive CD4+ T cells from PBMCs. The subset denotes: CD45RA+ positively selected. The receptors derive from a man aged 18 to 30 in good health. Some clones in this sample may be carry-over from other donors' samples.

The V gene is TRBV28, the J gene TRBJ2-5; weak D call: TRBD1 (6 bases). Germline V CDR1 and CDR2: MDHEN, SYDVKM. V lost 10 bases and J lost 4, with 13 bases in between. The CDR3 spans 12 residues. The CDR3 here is CATNRARETQYF. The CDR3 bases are TGTGCCACCAACAGGGCACGAGAGACCCAGTACTTC.

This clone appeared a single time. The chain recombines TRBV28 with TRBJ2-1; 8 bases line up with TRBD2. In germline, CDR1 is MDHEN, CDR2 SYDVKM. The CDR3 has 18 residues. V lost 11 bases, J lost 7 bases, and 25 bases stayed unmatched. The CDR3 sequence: CALEFSLVSGEAENEQFF. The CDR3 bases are TGTGCCCTAGAGTTCTCCCTGGTTAGCGGGGAGGCTGAGAATGAGCAGTTCTTC. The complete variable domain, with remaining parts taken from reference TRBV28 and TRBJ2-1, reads DVKVTQSSRYLVKRTGEKVFLECVQDMDHENMFWYRQDPGLGLRLIYFSYDVKMKEKGDIPEGYSVSREKKERFSLILESASTNQTSMYLCALEFSLVSGEAENEQFFGPGTRLTVL.

The CDR3 DNA reads TGTGCCAGCAGCATTACAACAGATACGCAGTATTTT. It specifies CASSITTDTQYF. The V call is TRBV11-1, the J call TRBJ2-3, with D uncertain. V dropped 5 bases and J dropped 3 bases, with 6 bases sitting between them. From germline, CDR1 is SGHAT and CDR2 FQDESV (reference sequence). The CDR3 totals 12 residues. The full variable domain, rest sourced from reference TRBV11-1 and TRBJ2-3, is EAEVAQSPRYKITEKSQAVAFWCDPISGHATLYWYRQILGQGPELLVQFQDESVVDDSQLPKDRFSAERLKGVDSTLKIQPAELGDSAMYLCASSITTDTQYFGPGTRLTVL.

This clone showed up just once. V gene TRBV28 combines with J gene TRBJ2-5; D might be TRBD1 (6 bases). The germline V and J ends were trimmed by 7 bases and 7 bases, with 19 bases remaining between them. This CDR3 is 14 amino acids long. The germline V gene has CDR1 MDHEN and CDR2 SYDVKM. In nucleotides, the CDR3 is TGTGCCAGCATTCGCCTCAGGGGTGGAGGGACCCAGTACTTC. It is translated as CASIRLRGGGTQYF.

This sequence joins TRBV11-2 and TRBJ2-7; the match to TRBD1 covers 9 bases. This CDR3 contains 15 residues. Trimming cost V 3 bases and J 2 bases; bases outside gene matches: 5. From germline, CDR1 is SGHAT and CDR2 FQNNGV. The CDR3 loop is CASSFTGTGTYEQYF. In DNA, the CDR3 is TGTGCCAGCAGCTTTACCGGGACAGGGACCTACGAGCAGTACTTC.

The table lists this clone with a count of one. Here the CDR3 reads CASSPPGGTKNIQYF. The CDR3 nucleotides are TGTGCCAGCAGCCCTCCCGGGGGGACCAAAAACATTCAGTACTTC. This chain joins TRBV5-4 and TRBJ2-4, with 7 nucleotides matching TRBD2. Germline-derived CDR1 and CDR2 are SGHNT and YYREEE (reference sequence). Losses at the gene ends were 4 bases for V and 2 bases for J; bases not matched to a gene: 6. This CDR3 spans 15 amino acids.

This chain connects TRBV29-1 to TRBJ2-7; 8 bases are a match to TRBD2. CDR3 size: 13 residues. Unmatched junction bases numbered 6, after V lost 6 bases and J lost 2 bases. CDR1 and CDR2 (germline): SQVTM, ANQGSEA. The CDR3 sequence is CSVTAGAPYEQYF. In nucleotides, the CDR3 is TGCAGCGTGACAGCGGGAGCCCCCTACGAGCAGTACTTC.

The CDR3 nucleotides read TGTGCCAGCAGCCGGGACGCCAACAATGAGCAGTTCTTC. Translation: CASSRDANNEQFF. This chain connects TRBV7-6 to TRBJ2-1; possibly TRBD1 or TRBD2 for D (5 bases each). Trimming pared 5 bases from V and 5 bases from J, leaving 10 bases between. The CDR3 has 13 residues. Germline V gives CDR1 SGHVS, CDR2 FNYEAQ.

The DNA of the CDR3 is TGTGCCAGCAGCAAAAGTTCAAGCGGAGGGAAGGGCACCGGGGAGCTGTTTTTT. Amino acid sequence: CASSKSSSGGKGTGELFF. The rearrangement joins TRBV21-1 to TRBJ2-2; the DNA was not compared with TRBD2, the D call given in the table. TRBV21-1 represents a pseudogene. The CDR3 extends over 18 amino acids.

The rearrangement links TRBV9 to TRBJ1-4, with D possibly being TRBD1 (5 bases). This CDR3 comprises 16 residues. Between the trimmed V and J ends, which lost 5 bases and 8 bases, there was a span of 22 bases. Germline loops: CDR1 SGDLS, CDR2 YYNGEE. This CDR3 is CASSFSEGRIGEKLFF. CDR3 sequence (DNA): TGTGCCAGCAGTTTCTCAGAGGGACGAATTGGGGAAAAACTGTTTTTT.

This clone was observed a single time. This chain's CDR3 is CSVVSPVLGEQFF. The CDR3 nucleotides read TGCAGCGTTGTCAGTCCTGTCTTGGGTGAGCAGTTCTTC. The rearrangement uses TRBV29-1 and TRBJ2-1; no reliable D call. Trimming removed 4 bases from V and 9 bases from J, with 16 bases in between. CDR3 length: 13 residues. Germline V gives CDR1 SQVTM, CDR2 ANQGSEA.

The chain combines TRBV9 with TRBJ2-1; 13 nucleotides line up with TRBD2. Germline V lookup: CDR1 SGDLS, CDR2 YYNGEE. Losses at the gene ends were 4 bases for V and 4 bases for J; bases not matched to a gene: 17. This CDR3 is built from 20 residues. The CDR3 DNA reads TGTGCCAGCAGCCCGCGAGGGGAAAGACTAGCGGGAGGCAAGTACAATGAGCAGTTCTTC. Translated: CASSPRGERLAGGKYNEQFF. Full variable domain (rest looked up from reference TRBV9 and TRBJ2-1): DSGVTQTPKHLITATGQRVTLRCSPRSGDLSVYWYQQSLDQGLQFLIQYYNGEERAKGNILERFSAQQFPDLHSELNLSSLELGDSALYFCASSPRGERLAGGKYNEQFFGPGTRLTVL.

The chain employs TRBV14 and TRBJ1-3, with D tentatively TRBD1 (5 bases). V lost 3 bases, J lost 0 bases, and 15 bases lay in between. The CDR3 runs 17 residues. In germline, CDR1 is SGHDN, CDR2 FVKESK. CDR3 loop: CASSHSMGPSSGNTIYF. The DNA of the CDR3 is TGTGCCAGCAGCCACTCTATGGGACCGAGCTCTGGAAACACCATATATTTT.

The chain's CDR3 is CASSQTSGRAGWNEQFF. CDR3 nucleotides: TGCGCCAGCAGCCAGACTAGCGGGAGGGCCGGGTGGAATGAGCAGTTCTTC. The chain couples TRBV5-1 to TRBJ2-1; TRBD2 aligns across 14 bases. Losses at the gene ends were 4 bases for V and 7 bases for J; bases not matched to a gene: 10. The CDR3 loop spans 17 amino acids. Per germline, CDR1 SGHRS and CDR2 YFSETQ. Full variable domain (remainder filled in from reference TRBV5-1 and TRBJ2-1): KAGVTQTPRYLIKTRGQQVTLSCSPISGHRSVSWYQQTPGQGLQFLFEYFSETQRNKGNFPGRFSGRQFSNSRSEMNVSTLELGDSALYLCASSQTSGRAGWNEQFFGPGTRLTVL.

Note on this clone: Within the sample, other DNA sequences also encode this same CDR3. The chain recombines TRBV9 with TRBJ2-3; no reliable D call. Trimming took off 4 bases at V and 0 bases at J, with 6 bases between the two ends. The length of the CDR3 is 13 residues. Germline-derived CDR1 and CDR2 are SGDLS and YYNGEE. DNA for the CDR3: TGTGCCAGCAGCCCGACGAGCACAGATACGCAGTATTTT. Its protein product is CASSPTSTDTQYF.

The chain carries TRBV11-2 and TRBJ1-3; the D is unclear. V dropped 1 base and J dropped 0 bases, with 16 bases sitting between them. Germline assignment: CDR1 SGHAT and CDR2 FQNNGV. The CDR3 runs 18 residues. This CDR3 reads CASSLVGSAVLSGNTIYF. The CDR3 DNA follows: TGTGCCAGCAGCTTAGTTGGATCGGCAGTTCTCTCTGGAAACACCATATATTTT. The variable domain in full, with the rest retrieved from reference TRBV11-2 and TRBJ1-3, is EAGVAQSPRYKIIEKRQSVAFWCNPISGHATLYWYQQILGQGPKLLIQFQNNGVVDDSQLPKDRFSAERLKGVDSTLKIQPAKLEDSAVYLCASSLVGSAVLSGNTIYFGEGSWLTVV.

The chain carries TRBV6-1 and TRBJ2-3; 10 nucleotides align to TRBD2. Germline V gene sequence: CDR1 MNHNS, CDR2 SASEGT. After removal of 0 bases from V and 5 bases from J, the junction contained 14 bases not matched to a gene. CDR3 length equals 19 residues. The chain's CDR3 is CASSEAHYGASGSVDTQYF. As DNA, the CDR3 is TGTGCCAGCAGTGAAGCGCATTATGGGGCTAGCGGGAGTGTAGATACGCAGTATTTT.

The CDR3 bases are TGCGCCAGCAGATCCGGACTAGCGGGAGGAACCGGGGAGCTGTTTTTT. This codes for CASRSGLAGGTGELFF. V is TRBV5-1 and J is TRBJ2-2; 14 bases are a match to TRBD2. The junction had 5 bases not matched to a gene; V was cut back by 5 bases and J by 5 bases. The germline V gene has CDR1 SGHRS and CDR2 YFSETQ. This CDR3 comprises 16 residues.

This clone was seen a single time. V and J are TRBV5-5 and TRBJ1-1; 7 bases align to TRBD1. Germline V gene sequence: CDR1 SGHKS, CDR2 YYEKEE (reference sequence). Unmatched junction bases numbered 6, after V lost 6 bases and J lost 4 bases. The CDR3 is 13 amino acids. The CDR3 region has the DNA TGTGCCAGCACGACAGGGTACGGCACTGAAGCTTTCTTT. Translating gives CASTTGYGTEAFF.

CDR3 residues: CASSPPVRNEQFF. CDR3 nucleotides: TGTGCCAGCAGCCCCCCCGTCAGAAATGAGCAGTTCTTC. The rearrangement joins TRBV7-2 to TRBJ2-1; D is unclear. V lost 5 bases to trimming and J lost 7 bases, with 12 bases between them. The CDR3 runs 13 residues. Germline CDR1 reads SGHTA; CDR2 reads FQGNSA. The full variable domain, rest sourced from reference TRBV7-2 and TRBJ2-1, is GAGVSQSPSNKVTEKGKDVELRCDPISGHTALYWYRQSLGQGLEFLIYFQGNSAPDKSGLPSDRFSAERTGGSVSTLTIQRTQQEDSAVYLCASSPPVRNEQFFGPGTRLTVL.

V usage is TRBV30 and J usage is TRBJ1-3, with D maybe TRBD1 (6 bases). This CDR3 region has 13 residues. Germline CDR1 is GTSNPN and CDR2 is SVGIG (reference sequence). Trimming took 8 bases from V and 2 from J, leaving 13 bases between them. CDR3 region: CAARKGAGNTIYF. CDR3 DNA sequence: TGTGCCGCTAGAAAGGGGGCTGGAAACACCATATATTTT.

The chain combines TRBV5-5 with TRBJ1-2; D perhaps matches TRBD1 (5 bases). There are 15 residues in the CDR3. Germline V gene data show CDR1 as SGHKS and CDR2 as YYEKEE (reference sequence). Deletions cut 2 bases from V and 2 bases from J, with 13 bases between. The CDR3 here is CASSLGGAVNYGYTF. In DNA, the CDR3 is TGTGCCAGCAGCTTAGGAGGGGCTGTGAACTATGGCTACACCTTC.

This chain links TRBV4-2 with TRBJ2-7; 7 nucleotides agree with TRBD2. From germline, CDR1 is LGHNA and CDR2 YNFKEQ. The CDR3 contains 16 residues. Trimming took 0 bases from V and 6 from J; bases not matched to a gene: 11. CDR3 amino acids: CASSQDEREGPFEQYF. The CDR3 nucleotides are TGTGCCAGCAGCCAAGATGAGAGGGAGGGCCCTTTCGAGCAGTACTTC.

DNA of the CDR3: TGTGCCAGCAGCTTAGTACGGGAAGGGGTGGGCGAGCAGTACTTC. This gives the protein CASSLVREGVGEQYF. The rearrangement links TRBV7-6 to TRBJ2-7, with D perhaps being TRBD1 or TRBD2 (5 bases each). With 1 base removed from V and 6 bases from J, the gap between germline ends came to 16 bases. The CDR3 is 15 residues long. Looked up from germline, CDR1 is SGHVS and CDR2 is FNYEAQ.

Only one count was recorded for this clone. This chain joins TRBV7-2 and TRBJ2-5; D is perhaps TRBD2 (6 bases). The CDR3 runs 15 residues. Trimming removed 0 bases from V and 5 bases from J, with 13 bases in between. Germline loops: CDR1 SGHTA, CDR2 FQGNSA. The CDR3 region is CASSLAWGEVETQYF. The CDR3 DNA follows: TGTGCCAGCAGCTTAGCGTGGGGGGAGGTGGAGACCCAGTACTTC.

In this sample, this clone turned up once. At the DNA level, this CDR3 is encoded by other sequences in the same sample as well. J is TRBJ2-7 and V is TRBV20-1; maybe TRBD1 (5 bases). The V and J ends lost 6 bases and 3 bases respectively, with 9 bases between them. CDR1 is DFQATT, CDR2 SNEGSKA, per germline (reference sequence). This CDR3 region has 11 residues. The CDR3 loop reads CSAIDSYEQYF. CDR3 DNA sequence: TGCAGTGCCATCGACAGCTACGAGCAGTACTTC.

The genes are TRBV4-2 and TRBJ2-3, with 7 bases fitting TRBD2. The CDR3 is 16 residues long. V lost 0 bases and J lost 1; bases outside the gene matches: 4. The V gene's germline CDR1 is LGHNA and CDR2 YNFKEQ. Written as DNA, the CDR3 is TGTGCCAGCAGCCAAGAACCTAGCGGCCGCACAGATACGCAGTATTTT. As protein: CASSQEPSGRTDTQYF.

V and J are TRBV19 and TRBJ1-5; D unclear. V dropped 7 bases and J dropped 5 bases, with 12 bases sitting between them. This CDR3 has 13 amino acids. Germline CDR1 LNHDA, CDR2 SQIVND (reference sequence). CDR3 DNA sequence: TGTGCCAGTACCAATGATTGGTATCAGCCCCAGCATTTT. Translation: CASTNDWYQPQHF.

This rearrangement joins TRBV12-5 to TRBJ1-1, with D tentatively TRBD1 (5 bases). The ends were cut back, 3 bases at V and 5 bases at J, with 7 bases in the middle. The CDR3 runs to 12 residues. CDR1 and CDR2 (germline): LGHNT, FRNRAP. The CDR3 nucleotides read TGTGCTAGTGGTTTAAAGGGGACTGAAGCTTTCTTT. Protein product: CASGLKGTEAFF.

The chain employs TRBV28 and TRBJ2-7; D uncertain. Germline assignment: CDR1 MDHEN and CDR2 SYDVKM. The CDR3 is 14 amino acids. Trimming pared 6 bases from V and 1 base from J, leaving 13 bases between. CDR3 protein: CASRTARASYEQYF. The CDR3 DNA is TGTGCCAGCAGGACGGCCCGGGCTTCCTACGAGCAGTACTTC.